One and the same sample provided the 18 T cell receptor beta chains below, sequenced in a study of blood T cell repertoires in COVID-19. Some clones are missing from TCRdb's copy, which holds only in-frame ones; the method was immunoSEQ multiplex PCR. The sample has fewer than 100,000 clones; 85% are singletons. Sequences were obtained from peripheral blood. The receptors shown here come from a man over 45 with COVID-19, enrolled during active disease.

The gene calls are TRBV28 and TRBJ2-5; D may be TRBD2 (6 bases). The CDR3 is 12 amino acids. V was clipped by 6 bases and J by 5 bases, with 10 bases between them. Germline V gives CDR1 MDHEN, CDR2 SYDVKM. CDR3 in DNA: TGTGCCAGCAGGAAGGGGAGGGAGACCCAGTACTTC. This sequence encodes CASRKGRETQYF.

The V call is TRBV27, the J call TRBJ2-7, with 8 bases that match TRBD1. CDR3 length: 15 residues. V was clipped by 6 bases and J by 2 bases; unmatched bases: 9. Germline CDR1 MNHEY, CDR2 SMNVEV (reference sequence). CDR3 protein: CASRETGAPTYEQYF. CDR3 in DNA: TGTGCCAGCAGGGAGACAGGGGCCCCGACCTACGAGCAGTACTTC.

The rearrangement links TRBV6-2 or TRBV6-3 to TRBJ1-1; 7 nucleotides match TRBD1. CDR1 and CDR2 from the germline V gene are MNHEY and SVGEGT. The CDR3 is 14 amino acids. V lost 2 bases to trimming and J lost 3 bases; unmatched junction nucleotides: 3. The CDR3: CASSYDRVHTEAFF. The CDR3, as DNA: TGTGCCAGCAGTTACGACAGGGTGCACACTGAAGCTTTCTTT.

The J gene is TRBJ1-1, the V gene TRBV29-1, with TRBD1 matching 8 bases. Germline V gene sequence: CDR1 SQVTM, CDR2 ANQGSEA. The CDR3 sequence is 13 residues long. V gave up 6 bases and J gave up 4 bases; unmatched junction bases: 7. CDR3 region: CSVQRTGPTEAFF. The CDR3 DNA sequence: TGCAGCGTCCAGCGGACAGGGCCCACTGAAGCTTTCTTT.

The chain carries TRBV6-5 and TRBJ2-7; D not certain. Trimming removed 7 bases at V and 1 base at J, with 17 bases between. The CDR3 is made up of 15 amino acids. CDR1 is MNHEY, CDR2 SVGAGI, per germline. CDR3 in DNA: TGTGCCAGCAACTCGCACCAGGCCAGTTCCTACGAGCAGTACTTC. Protein: CASNSHQASSYEQYF.

This chain uses TRBV5-1 with TRBJ1-2; TRBD1 is a possible D gene (5 bases). The CDR3 spans 14 residues. Germline values: CDR1 SGHRS, CDR2 YFSETQ. V was cut by 5 bases and J by 8 bases, with 19 bases left in between. CDR3 nucleotide sequence: TGCGCCAGCAGGCCCGGGGGTATAGTTGAAGGCTACACCTTC. It specifies CASRPGGIVEGYTF.

The V and J genes are TRBV5-1 and TRBJ2-1; 9 nucleotides line up with TRBD1. Losses at the gene ends were 2 bases for V and 5 bases for J; bases not matched to a gene: 5. CDR1 is SGHRS, CDR2 YFSETQ, per germline. The CDR3 totals 15 residues. The CDR3 loop reads CASSFTGTGNNEQFF. The CDR3 DNA reads TGCGCCAGCAGCTTTACCGGGACAGGGAACAATGAGCAGTTCTTC.

The V call is TRBV7-9, the J call TRBJ2-3; 9 nucleotides align to TRBD1. With V trimmed by 5 bases and J by 4 bases, 7 bases remained unmatched. Germline lookup yields CDR1 SEHNR and CDR2 FQNEAQ (reference sequence). The CDR3 contains 15 residues. The CDR3 sequence is CASSARTGDSDTQYF. DNA for the CDR3: TGTGCCAGCAGCGCCCGGACAGGGGATTCAGATACGCAGTATTTT.

The rearrangement links TRBV5-1 to TRBJ2-2, with 9 bases identical to TRBD1. CDR1 is SGHRS and CDR2 is YFSETQ in the germline V gene. The CDR3 has 15 residues. V lost 0 bases, J lost 5 bases, and 2 bases stayed unmatched. For the CDR3, the DNA is TGCGCCAGCAGCTTGGGACAGGGGGGAACCGGGGAGCTGTTTTTT. As protein: CASSLGQGGTGELFF.

The chain couples TRBV18 to TRBJ2-2, with 10 positions matching TRBD1. CDR1 is KGHSH, CDR2 LQKENI, per germline. The trim removed 5 bases at V and 9 bases at J, leaving 12 bases unmatched. This CDR3 spans 16 amino acids. The CDR3, as DNA: TGTGCCAGCTCAACTTCACCGGGACAGGGGATCAGGGAGCTGTTTTTT. Protein: CASSTSPGQGIRELFF.

This clone was seen only once. This CDR3 reads CASSYSSSGSPYEQYF. CDR3 nucleotides: TGTGCCAGCAGTTACTCTTCTAGCGGGAGTCCTTACGAGCAGTACTTC. The chain couples TRBV6-6 to TRBJ2-7, with 10 positions matching TRBD2. The trim removed 0 bases at V and 4 bases at J, leaving 6 bases unmatched. Germline CDR1 MNHNY, CDR2 SVGAGI (reference sequence). The CDR3 totals 16 residues.

The chain recombines TRBV2 with TRBJ2-6, with 7 bases that match TRBD1. V trimming: 7 bases; J trimming: 0 bases; junction bases outside the gene matches: 3. Per germline, CDR1 SNHLY and CDR2 FYNNEI. The CDR3 is made up of 15 amino acids. This chain's CDR3 is CASTGQISGANVLTF. The CDR3, as DNA: TGTGCCAGCACGGGACAGATCTCTGGGGCCAACGTCCTGACTTTC.

CDR3 coding DNA: TGTGCCAGCAGCCAAGGGGGCTCAGGGTATACTGAAGCTTTCTTT. It yields the protein CASSQGGSGYTEAFF. This sequence joins TRBV4-2 and TRBJ1-1, with a possible D match to TRBD1 (5 bases). V was clipped by 1 base and J by 5 bases, with 14 bases between them. The CDR3 totals 15 residues. Germline V lookup: CDR1 LGHNA, CDR2 YNFKEQ.

The chain couples TRBV19 to TRBJ1-5, with TRBD1 as a possible D gene (5 bases). There are 14 residues in the CDR3. The V and J ends lost 1 base and 4 bases respectively, with 8 bases between them. Per germline, CDR1 LNHDA and CDR2 SQIVND (reference sequence). The CDR3 region has the DNA TGTGCCAGTAGTATAGCAGGGCCGAATCAGCCCCAGCATTTT. This sequence encodes CASSIAGPNQPQHF.

The CDR3 nucleotides are TGTGCCAGCAGCTTTAGCGTTGGCGGCTACACCTTC. It yields the protein CASSFSVGGYTF. This chain joins TRBV7-2 and TRBJ1-2; unclear D gene. The germline CDR1 and CDR2 sequences are SGHTA and FQGNSA. This CDR3 spans 12 amino acids. Trimming stripped 3 bases from V and 8 bases from J, with 10 bases between.

The chain has TRBV21-1 and TRBJ1-1; TRBD1 is the table's D call and was not checked against the DNA. TRBV21-1 is a pseudogene. The CDR3 totals 14 residues. The CDR3 spells CASSKPGHNTEAFF. The DNA for the CDR3 is TGTGCCAGCAGCAAGCCCGGACACAACACTGAAGCTTTCTTT.

V gene TRBV6-5 combines with J gene TRBJ1-4, with 9 bases fitting TRBD1. The CDR3 consists of 13 residues. J was trimmed by 7 bases and V by 6 bases; bases with no gene match: 3. Germline V CDR1 and CDR2: MNHEY, SVGAGI. This chain's CDR3 is CASRRDRAEKLFF. CDR3 nucleotide sequence: TGTGCCAGCAGAAGGGACAGGGCTGAAAAACTGTTTTTT.

This chain connects TRBV20-1 to TRBJ2-7; D not resolved. Germline V gene lookup returns CDR1 DFQATT and CDR2 SNEGSKA (reference sequence). The V and J ends lost 5 bases and 2 bases respectively, with 7 bases between them. The CDR3 sequence is 11 residues long. Here the CDR3 reads CSARQAYEQYF. CDR3 DNA: TGCAGTGCTCGACAAGCCTACGAGCAGTACTTC.